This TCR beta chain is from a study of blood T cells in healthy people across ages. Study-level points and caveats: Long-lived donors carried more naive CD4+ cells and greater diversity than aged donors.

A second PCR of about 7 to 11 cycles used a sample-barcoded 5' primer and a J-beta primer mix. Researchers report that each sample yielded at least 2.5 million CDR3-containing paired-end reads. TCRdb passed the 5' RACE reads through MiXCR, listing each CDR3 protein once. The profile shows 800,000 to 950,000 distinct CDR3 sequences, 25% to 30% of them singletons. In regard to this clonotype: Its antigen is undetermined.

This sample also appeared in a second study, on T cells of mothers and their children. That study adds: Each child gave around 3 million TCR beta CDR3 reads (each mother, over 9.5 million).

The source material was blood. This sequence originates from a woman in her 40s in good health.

This CDR3 reads CASSYPRGGRGYEQYF. For the CDR3, the DNA is TGTGCCAGCAGTTACCCCCGTGGAGGGAGAGGGTACGAGCAGTACTTC. The chain is built from TRBV6-2 or TRBV6-3 and TRBJ2-7; maybe TRBD2 (6 bases). The CDR3 contains 16 residues. Trimming removed 2 bases at V and 4 bases at J, with 18 bases between. Germline assignment: CDR1 MNHEY and CDR2 SVGEGT.